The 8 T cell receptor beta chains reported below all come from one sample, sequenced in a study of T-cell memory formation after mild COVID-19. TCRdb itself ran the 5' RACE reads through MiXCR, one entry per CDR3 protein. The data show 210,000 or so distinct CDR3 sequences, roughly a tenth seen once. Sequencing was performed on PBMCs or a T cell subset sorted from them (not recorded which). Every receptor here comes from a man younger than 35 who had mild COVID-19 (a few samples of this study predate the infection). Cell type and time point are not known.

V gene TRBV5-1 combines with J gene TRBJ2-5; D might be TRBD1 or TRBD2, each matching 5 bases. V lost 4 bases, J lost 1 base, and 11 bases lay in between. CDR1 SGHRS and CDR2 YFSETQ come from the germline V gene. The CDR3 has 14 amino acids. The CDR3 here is CASSRDGSQETQYF. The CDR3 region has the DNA TGCGCCAGCAGCCGGGACGGCTCCCAAGAGACCCAGTACTTC.

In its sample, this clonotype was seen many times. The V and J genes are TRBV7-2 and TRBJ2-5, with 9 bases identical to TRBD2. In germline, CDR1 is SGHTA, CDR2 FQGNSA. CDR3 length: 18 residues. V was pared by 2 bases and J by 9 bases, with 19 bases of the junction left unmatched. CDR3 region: CASSLLIGAGGEQVAQYF. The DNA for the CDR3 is TGTGCCAGCAGCTTATTAATCGGAGCGGGGGGAGAACAGGTGGCCCAGTACTTC.

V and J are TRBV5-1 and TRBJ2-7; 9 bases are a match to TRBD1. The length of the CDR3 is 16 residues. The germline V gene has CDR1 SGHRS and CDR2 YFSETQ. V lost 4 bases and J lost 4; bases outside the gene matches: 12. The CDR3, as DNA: TGCGCCAGCAGCCCCCGCCCCGGACAGGGGCTGTACGAGCAGTACGTC. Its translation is CASSPRPGQGLYEQYV.

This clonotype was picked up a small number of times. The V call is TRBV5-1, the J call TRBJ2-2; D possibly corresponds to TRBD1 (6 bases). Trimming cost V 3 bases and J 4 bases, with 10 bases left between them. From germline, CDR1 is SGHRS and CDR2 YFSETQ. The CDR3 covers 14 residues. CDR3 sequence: CASSSSRGTGELFF. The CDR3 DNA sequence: TGCGCCAGCAGCTCGTCCAGGGGCACCGGGGAGCTGTTTTTT.

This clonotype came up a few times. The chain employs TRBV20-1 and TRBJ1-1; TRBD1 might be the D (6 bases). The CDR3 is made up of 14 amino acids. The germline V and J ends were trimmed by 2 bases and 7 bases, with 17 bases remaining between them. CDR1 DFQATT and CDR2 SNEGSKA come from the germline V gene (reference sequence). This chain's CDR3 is CSARKAGARLEAFF. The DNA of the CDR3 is TGCAGTGCTAGAAAAGCAGGGGCGAGGCTTGAAGCTTTCTTT.

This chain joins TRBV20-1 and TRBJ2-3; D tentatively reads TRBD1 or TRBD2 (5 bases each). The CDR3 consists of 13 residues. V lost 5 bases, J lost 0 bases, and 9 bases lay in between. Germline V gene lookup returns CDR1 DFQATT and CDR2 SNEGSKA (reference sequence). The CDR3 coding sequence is TGCAGTGCTGTCTGGGGGAGCACAGATACGCAGTATTTT. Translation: CSAVWGSTDTQYF.

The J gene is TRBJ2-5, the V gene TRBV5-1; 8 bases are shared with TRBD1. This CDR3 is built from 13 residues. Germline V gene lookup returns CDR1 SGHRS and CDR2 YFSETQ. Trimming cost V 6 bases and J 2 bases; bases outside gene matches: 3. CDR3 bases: TGCGCCAGCACCTGGACAGGGCAAGAGACCCAGTACTTC. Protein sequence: CASTWTGQETQYF.

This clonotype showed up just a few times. The CDR3 sequence is CASSPRQGAYEQFF. The DNA of the CDR3 is TGTGCCAGCAGCCCCCGACAGGGGGCCTATGAGCAGTTCTTC. The V and J genes are TRBV14 and TRBJ2-1; 10 bases match TRBD1. CDR3 length: 14 residues. CDR1 is SGHDN, CDR2 FVKESK, per germline. Trimming removed 4 bases from V and 8 bases from J; junction bases left unmatched: 5.